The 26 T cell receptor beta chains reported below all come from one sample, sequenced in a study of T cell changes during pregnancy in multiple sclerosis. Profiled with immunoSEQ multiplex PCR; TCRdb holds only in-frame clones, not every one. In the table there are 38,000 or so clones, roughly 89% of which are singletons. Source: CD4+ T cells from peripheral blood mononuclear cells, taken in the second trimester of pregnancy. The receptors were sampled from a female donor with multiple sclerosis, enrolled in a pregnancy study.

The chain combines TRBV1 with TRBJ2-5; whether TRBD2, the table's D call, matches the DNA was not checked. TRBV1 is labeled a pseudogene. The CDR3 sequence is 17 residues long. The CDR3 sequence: CTSSQGEDLDNQETQYF. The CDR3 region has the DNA TGCACCAGCAGCCAAGGGGAGGACTTAGATAACCAAGAGACCCAGTACTTC.

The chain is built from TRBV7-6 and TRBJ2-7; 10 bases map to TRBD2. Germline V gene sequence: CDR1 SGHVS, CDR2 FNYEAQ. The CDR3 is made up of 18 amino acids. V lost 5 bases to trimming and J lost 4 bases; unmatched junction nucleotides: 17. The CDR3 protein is CASSLNPNSAGGLYEQYF. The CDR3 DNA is TGTGCCAGCAGCCTAAACCCTAACTCAGCGGGAGGGTTGTACGAGCAGTACTTC.

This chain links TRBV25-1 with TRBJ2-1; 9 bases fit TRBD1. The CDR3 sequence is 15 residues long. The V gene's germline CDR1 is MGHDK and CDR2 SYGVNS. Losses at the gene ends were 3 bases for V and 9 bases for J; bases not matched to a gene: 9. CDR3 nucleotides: TGTGCCAGCAGTGATGGGGACAGGGTGTGGGGTGAGCAGTTCTTC. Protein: CASSDGDRVWGEQFF. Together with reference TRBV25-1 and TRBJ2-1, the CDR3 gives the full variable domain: EADIYQTPRYLVIGTGKKITLECSQTMGHDKMYWYQQDPGMELHLIHYSYGVNSTEKGDLSSESTVSRIRTEHFPLTLESARPSHTSQYLCASSDGDRVWGEQFFGPGTRLTVL.

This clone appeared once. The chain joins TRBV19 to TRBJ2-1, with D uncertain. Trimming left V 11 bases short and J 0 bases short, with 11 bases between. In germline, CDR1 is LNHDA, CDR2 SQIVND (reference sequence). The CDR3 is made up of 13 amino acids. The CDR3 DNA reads TGTGCCGCCTCGCAGCGCTCCTACAATGAGCAGTTCTTC. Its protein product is CAASQRSYNEQFF.

CDR3 coding DNA: TGTGCCAGCAGTTTAAGACGGGCAGATACGCAGTATTTT. The encoded protein is CASSLRRADTQYF. The V and J genes are TRBV27 and TRBJ2-3; D is unresolved. CDR1 is MNHEY, CDR2 SMNVEV, per germline (reference sequence). This CDR3 contains 13 residues. V gave up 2 bases and J gave up 4 bases, with 7 bases separating them.

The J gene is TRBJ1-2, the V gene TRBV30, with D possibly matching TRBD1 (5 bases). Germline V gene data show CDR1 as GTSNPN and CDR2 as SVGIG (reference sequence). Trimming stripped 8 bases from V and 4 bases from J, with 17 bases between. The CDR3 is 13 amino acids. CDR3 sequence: CATRPYGGYGYTF. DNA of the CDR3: TGTGCCACCCGGCCGTACGGGGGCTATGGCTACACCTTC. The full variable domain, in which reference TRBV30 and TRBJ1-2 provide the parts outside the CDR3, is SQTIHQWPATLVQPVGSPLSLECTVEGTSNPNLYWYRQAAGRGLQLLFYSVGIGQISSEVPQNLSASRPQDRQFILSSKKLLLSDSGFYLCATRPYGGYGYTFGSGTRLTVV.

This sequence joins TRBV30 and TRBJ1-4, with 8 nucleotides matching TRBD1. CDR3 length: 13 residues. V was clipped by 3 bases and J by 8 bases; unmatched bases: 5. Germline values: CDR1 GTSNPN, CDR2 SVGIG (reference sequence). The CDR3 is CAWSSRQGEKLFF. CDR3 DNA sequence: TGTGCCTGGAGCTCGAGACAGGGGGAAAAACTGTTTTTT. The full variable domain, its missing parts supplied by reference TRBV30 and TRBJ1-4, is SQTIHQWPATLVQPVGSPLSLECTVEGTSNPNLYWYRQAAGRGLQLLFYSVGIGQISSEVPQNLSASRPQDRQFILSSKKLLLSDSGFYLCAWSSRQGEKLFFGSGTQLSVL.

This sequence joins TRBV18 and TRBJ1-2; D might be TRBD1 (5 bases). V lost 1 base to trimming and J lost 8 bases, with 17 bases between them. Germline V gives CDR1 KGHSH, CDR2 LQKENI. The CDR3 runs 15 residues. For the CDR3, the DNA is TGTGCCAGCTCACCACAGAAGGGGCTCATCGTCGGCTACACCTTC. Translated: CASSPQKGLIVGYTF. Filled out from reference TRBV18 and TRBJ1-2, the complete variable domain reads NAGVMQNPRHLVRRRGQEARLRCSPMKGHSHVYWYRQLPEEGLKFMVYLQKENIIDESGMPKERFSAEFPKEGPSILRIQQVVRGDSAAYFCASSPQKGLIVGYTFGSGTRLTVV.

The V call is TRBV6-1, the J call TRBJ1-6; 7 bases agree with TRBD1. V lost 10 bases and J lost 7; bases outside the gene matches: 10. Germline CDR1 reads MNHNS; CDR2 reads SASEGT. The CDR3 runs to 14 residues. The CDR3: CATLLPGQNSPLHF. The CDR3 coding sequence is TGTGCCACCTTACTACCGGGACAGAATTCACCCCTCCACTTT.

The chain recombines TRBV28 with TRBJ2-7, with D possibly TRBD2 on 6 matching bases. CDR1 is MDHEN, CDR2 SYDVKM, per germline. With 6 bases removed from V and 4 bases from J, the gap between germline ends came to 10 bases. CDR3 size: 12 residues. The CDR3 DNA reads TGTGCCAGCAGGGGGACTTTGTACGAGCAGTACTTC. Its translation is CASRGTLYEQYF.

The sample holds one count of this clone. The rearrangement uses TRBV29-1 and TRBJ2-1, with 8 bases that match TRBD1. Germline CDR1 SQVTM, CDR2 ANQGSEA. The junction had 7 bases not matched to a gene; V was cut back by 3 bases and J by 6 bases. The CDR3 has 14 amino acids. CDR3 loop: CSVDPSTGVNEQFF. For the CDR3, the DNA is TGCAGCGTTGATCCCTCGACAGGGGTCAATGAGCAGTTCTTC.

CDR3 protein: CASSTLRRDSYNEQFF. Written as DNA, the CDR3 is TGTGCCAGTAGTACCCTCCGGAGGGATTCCTACAATGAGCAGTTCTTC. The V and J genes are TRBV19 and TRBJ2-1; TRBD2 is a possible D gene (6 bases). This CDR3 spans 16 amino acids. Germline CDR1 LNHDA, CDR2 SQIVND (reference sequence). V was shortened by 4 bases and J by 1 base, with 14 bases between the two germline ends.

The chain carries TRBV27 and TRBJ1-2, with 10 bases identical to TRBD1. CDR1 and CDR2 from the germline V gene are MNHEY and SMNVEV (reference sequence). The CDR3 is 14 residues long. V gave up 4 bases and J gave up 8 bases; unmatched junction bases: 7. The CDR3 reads CASSSGQGRIGYTF. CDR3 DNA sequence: TGTGCCAGCAGTTCGGGACAGGGGAGGATCGGCTACACCTTC.

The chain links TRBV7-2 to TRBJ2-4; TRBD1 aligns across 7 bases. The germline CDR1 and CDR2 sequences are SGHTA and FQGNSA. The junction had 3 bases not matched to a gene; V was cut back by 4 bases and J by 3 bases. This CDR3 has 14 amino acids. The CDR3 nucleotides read TGTGCCAGCAGCTGGACAGGCGACAAAAACATTCAGTACTTC. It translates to CASSWTGDKNIQYF.

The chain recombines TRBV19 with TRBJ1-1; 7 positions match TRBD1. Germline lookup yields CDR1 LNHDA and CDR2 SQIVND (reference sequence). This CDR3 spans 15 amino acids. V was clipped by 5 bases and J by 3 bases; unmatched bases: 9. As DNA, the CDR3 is TGTGCCAGTAGTTCGGTAGGGGGCGGGGACACTGAAGCTTTCTTT. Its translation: CASSSVGGGDTEAFF.

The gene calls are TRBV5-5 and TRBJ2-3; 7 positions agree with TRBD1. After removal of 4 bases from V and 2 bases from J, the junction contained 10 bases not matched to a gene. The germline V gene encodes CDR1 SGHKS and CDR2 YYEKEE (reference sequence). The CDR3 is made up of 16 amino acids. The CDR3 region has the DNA TGTGCCAGCAGCCTACAACAGGGGAAATACACAGATACGCAGTATTTT. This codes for CASSLQQGKYTDTQYF.

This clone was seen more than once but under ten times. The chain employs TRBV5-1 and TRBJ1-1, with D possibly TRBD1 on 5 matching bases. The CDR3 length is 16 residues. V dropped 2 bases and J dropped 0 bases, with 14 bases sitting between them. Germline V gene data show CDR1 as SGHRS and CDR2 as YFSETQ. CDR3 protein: CASSLGHVNMNTEAFF. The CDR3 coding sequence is TGCGCCAGCAGCTTAGGACACGTGAACATGAACACTGAAGCTTTCTTT.

This CDR3 is CASSRQTGGGYEQYF. The DNA for the CDR3 is TGTGCCAGCAGCCGTCAGACAGGGGGCGGCTACGAGCAGTACTTC. The chain uses TRBV27 and TRBJ2-7; 10 bases fit TRBD1. Germline CDR1 MNHEY, CDR2 SMNVEV (reference sequence). Germline trimming cut 6 bases from V and 3 bases from J; bases unmatched to any gene: 8. This CDR3 comprises 15 residues.

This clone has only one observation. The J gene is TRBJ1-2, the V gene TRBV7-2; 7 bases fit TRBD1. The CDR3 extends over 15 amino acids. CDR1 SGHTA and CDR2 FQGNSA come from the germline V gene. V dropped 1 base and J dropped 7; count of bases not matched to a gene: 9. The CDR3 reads CASSLGDRDSSGYTF. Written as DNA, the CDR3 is TGTGCCAGCAGCTTAGGCGACAGGGACTCTAGTGGCTACACCTTC.

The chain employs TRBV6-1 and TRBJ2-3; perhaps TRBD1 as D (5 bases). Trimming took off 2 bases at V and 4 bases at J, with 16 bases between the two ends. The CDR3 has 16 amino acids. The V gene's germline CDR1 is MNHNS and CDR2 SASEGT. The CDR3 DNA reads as TGTGCCAGCAGTGAATTAGTTCGCACAGGATCAGATACGCAGTATTTT. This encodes CASSELVRTGSDTQYF.

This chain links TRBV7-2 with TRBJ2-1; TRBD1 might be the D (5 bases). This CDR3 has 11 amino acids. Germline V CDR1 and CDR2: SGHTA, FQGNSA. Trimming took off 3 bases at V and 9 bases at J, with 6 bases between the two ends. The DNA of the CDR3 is TGTGCCAGCAGCTTCAGGGTTGAGCAGTTCTTC. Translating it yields CASSFRVEQFF.

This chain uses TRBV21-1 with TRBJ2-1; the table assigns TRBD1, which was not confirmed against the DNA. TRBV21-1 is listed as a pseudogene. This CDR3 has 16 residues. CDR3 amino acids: CASSKGDRGRYNEQFF. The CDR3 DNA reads TGTGCCAGCAGCAAAGGGGACAGGGGACGATACAATGAGCAGTTCTTC.

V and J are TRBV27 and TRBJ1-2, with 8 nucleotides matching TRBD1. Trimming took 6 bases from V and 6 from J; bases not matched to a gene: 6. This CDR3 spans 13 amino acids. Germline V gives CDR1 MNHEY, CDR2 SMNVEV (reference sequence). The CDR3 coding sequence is TGTGCCAGCAGGCTAAACAGGGGGAATGGCTACACCTTC. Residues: CASRLNRGNGYTF.

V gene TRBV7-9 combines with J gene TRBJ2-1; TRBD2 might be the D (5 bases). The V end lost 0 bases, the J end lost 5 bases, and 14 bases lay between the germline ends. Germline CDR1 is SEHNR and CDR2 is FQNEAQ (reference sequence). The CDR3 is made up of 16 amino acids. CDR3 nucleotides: TGTGCCAGCAGCTTAGCAAGCGGTCCGGTGGACAATGAGCAGTTCTTC. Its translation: CASSLASGPVDNEQFF.

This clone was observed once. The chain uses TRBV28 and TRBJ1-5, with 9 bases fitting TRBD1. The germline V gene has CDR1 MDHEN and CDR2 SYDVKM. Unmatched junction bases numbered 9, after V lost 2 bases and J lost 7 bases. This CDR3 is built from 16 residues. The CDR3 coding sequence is TGTGCCAGCAGTTTAGCCGGGACAGGGATGTTCCAGCCCCAGCATTTT. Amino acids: CASSLAGTGMFQPQHF.

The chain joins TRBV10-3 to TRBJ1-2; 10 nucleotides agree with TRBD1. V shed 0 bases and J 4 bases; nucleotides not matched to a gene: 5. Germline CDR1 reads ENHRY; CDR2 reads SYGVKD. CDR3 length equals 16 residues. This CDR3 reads CAISESIGTGVYGYTF. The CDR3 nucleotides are TGTGCCATCAGTGAGTCGATTGGGACAGGGGTCTATGGCTACACCTTC.